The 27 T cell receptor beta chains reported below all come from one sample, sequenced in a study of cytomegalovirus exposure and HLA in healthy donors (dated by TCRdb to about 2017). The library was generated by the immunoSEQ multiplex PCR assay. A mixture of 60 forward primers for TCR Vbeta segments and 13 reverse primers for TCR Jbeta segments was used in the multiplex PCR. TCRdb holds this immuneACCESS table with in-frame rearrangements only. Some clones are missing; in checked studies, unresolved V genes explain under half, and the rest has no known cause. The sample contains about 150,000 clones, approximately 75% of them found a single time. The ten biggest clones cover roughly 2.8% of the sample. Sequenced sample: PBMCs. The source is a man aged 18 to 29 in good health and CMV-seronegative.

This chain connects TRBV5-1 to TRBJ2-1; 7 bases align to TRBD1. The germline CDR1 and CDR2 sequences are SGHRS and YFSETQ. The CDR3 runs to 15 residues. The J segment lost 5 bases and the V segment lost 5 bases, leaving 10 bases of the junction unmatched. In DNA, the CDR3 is TGCGCCAGCAGTGTACCGGGACAGAATAACAATGAGCAGTTCTTC. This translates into CASSVPGQNNNEQFF.

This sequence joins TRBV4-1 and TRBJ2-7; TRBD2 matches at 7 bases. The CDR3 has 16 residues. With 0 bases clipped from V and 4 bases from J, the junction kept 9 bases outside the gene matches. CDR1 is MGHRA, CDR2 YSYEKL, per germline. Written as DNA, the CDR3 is TGCGCCAGCAGCCAAGAGATTGGGGGGGTCGCTTACGAGCAGTACTTC. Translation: CASSQEIGGVAYEQYF.

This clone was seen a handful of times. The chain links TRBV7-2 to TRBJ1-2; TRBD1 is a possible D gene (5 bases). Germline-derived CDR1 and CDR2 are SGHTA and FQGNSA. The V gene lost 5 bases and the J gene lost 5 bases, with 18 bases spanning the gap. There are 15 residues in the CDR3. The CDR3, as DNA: TGTGCCAGCAGCCCCCAGGGTGTTCTGTCGTATGGCTACACCTTC. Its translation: CASSPQGVLSYGYTF.

The CDR3 DNA follows: TGTGCCAGCAGCTTAGACAGGGGAACTGAAGCTTTCTTT. Amino acid sequence: CASSLDRGTEAFF. The V and J genes are TRBV7-2 and TRBJ1-1; 7 bases fit TRBD1. The trim removed 1 base at V and 5 bases at J, leaving 1 base unmatched. The length of the CDR3 is 13 residues. Germline CDR1 SGHTA, CDR2 FQGNSA.

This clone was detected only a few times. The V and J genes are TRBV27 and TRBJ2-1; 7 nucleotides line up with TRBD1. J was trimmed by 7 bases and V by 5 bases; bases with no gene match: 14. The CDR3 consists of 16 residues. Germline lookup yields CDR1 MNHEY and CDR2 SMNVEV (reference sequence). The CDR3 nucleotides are TGTGCCAGCAGTATGCACGGACAGGCTGCTTGGAATGAGCAGTTCTTC. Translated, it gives CASSMHGQAAWNEQFF.

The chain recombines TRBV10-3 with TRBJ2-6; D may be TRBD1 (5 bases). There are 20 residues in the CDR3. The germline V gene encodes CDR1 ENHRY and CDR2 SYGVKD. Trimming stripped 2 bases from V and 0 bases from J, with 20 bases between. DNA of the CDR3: TGTGCCATCAGTGAGCGAGATATAGACAGAGATCACTCTGGGGCCAACGTCCTGACTTTC. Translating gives CAISERDIDRDHSGANVLTF.

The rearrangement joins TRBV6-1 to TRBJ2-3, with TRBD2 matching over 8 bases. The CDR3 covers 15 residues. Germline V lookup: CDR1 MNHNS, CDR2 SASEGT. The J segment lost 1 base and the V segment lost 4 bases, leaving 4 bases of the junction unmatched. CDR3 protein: CASSVRAGGTDTQYF. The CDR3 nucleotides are TGTGCCAGCAGTGTACGAGCGGGGGGCACAGATACGCAGTATTTT.

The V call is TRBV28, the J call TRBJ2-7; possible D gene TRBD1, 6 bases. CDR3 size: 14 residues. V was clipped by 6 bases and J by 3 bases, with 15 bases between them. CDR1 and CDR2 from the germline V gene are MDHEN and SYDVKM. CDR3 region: CASSQTGTNYEQYV. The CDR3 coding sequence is TGTGCCAGCAGCCAAACCGGGACAAACTACGAGCAGTACGTC.

In DNA, the CDR3 is TGTGCCAGCAGCAAAGCTTACCGGGGGGTATCCTACGAGCAGTACTTC. Amino acid sequence: CASSKAYRGVSYEQYF. The chain carries TRBV21-1 and TRBJ2-7; the DNA was not used to check the table's D call, TRBD2. TRBV21-1 represents a pseudogene. The CDR3 contains 16 residues.

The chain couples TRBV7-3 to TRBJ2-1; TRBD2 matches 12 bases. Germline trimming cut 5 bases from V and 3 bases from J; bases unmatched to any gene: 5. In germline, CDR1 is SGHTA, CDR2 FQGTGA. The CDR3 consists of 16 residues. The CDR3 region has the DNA TGTGCCAGCAGCCCCGGACTAGCGGGGCTCTACAATGAGCAGTTCTTC. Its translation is CASSPGLAGLYNEQFF.

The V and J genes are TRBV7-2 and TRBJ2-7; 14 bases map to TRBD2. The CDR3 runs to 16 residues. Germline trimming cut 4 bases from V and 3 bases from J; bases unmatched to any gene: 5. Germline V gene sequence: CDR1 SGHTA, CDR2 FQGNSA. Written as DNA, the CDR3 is TGTGCCAGCAGCTCAGGGACTAGCGGGGGTCGCTACGAGCAGTACTTC. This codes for CASSSGTSGGRYEQYF.

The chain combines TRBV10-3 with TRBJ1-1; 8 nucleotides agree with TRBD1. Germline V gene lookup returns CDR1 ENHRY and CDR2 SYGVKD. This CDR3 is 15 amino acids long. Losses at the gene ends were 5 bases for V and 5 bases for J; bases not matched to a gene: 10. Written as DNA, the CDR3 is TGTGCCATCAGTAATACAGGGGGACAGGTTACTGAAGCTTTCTTT. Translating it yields CAISNTGGQVTEAFF.

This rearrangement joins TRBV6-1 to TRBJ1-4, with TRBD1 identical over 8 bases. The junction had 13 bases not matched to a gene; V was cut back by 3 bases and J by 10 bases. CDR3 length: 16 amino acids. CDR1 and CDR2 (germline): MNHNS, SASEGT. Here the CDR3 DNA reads TGTGCCAGCAGTGACGGACAGGGTAACGCATTGGGAAAACTGTTTTTT. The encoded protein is CASSDGQGNALGKLFF.

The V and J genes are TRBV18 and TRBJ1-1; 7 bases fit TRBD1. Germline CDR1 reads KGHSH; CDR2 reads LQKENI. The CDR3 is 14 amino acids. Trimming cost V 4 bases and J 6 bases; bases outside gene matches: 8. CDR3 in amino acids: CASSQGQHSAEAFF. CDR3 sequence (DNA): TGTGCCAGCTCACAGGGACAGCACAGCGCTGAAGCTTTCTTT.

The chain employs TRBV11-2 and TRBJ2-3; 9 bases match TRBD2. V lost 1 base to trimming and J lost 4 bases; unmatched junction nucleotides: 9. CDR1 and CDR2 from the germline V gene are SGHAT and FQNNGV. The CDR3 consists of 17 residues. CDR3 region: CASSLASGGGASDTQYF. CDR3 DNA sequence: TGTGCCAGCAGCTTAGCCAGCGGCGGGGGGGCCTCAGATACGCAGTATTTT.

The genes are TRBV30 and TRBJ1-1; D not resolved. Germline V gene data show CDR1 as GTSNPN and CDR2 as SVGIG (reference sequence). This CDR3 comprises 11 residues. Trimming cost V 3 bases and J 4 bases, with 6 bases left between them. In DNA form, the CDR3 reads TGTGCCTGGAGCAGAATCACTGAAGCTTTCTTT. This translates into CAWSRITEAFF.

CDR3 DNA: TGTGCCAGCAGCGTTAACTATATGTTGGGACAGGGGGCAGGCTACACCTTC. It yields the protein CASSVNYMLGQGAGYTF. V usage is TRBV9 and J usage is TRBJ1-2; 12 bases line up with TRBD1. This CDR3 has 17 amino acids. CDR1 and CDR2 (germline): SGDLS, YYNGEE. V was clipped by 2 bases and J by 8 bases; unmatched bases: 13.

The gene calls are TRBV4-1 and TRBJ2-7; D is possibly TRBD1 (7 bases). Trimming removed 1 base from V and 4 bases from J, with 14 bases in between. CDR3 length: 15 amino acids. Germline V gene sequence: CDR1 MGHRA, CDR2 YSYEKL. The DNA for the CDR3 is TGCGCCAGCAGCCAAGTTGAGGGGGCGGGGTACGAGCAGTACGTC. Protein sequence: CASSQVEGAGYEQYV.

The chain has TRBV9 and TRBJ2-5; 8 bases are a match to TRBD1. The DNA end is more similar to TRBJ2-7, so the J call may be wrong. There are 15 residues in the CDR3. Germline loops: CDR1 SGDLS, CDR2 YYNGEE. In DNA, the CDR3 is TGTGCCAGCAGCGCGTTTTCCGGGACAGGCTACGAGCAGTACTTC. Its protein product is CASSAFSGTGYEQYF.

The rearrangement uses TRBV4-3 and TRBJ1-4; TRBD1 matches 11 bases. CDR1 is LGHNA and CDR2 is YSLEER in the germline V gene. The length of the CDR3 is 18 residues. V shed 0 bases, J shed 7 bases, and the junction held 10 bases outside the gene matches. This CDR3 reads CASSQEFKYGTGGEKLFF. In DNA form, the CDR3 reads TGCGCCAGCAGCCAAGAATTTAAATATGGGACAGGGGGTGAAAAACTGTTTTTT.

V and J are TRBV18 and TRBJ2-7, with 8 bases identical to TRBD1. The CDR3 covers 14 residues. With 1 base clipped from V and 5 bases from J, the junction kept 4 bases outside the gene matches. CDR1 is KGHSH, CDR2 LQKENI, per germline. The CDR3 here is CASSPRQGLDEQYV. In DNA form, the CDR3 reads TGTGCCAGCTCACCACGACAGGGGTTGGACGAGCAGTACGTC.

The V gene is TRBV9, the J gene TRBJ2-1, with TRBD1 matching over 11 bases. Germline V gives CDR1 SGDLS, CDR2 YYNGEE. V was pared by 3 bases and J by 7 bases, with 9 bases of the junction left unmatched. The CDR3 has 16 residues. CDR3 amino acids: CASSALGQGVGNEQFF. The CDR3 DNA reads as TGTGCCAGCAGCGCGCTGGGACAGGGGGTGGGGAATGAGCAGTTCTTC.

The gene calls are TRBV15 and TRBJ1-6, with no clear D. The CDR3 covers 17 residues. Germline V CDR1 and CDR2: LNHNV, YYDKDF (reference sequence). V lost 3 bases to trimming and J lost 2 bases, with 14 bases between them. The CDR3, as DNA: TGTGCCACCAGCAGGACTTTTAAGGCGCCCTATAATTCACCCCTCCACTTT. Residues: CATSRTFKAPYNSPLHF.

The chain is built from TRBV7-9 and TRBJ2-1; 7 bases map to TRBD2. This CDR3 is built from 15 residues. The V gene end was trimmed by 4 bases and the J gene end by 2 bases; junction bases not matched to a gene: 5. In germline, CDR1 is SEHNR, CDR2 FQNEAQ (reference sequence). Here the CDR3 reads CASSSPGTTYNEQFF. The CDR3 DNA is TGTGCCAGCAGCTCCCCCGGGACTACCTACAATGAGCAGTTCTTC.

The CDR3 loop is CASSSTAGEETQYF. DNA of the CDR3: TGCGCCAGCAGCTCCACCGCCGGAGAAGAGACCCAGTACTTC. The rearrangement joins TRBV4-1 to TRBJ2-5; D gene uncertain. The CDR3 totals 14 residues. Trimming removed 5 bases from V and 3 bases from J, with 13 bases in between. Germline CDR1 reads MGHRA; CDR2 reads YSYEKL.

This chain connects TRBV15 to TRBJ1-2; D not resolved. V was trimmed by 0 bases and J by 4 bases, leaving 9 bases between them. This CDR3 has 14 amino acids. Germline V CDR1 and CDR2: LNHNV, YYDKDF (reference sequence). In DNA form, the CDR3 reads TGTGCCACCAGCAGAGATAGGACTTCCTATGGCTACACCTTC. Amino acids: CATSRDRTSYGYTF.

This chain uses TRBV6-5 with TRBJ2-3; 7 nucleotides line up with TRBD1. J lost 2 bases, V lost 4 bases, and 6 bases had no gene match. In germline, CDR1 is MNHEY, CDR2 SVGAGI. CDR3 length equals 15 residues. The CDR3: CASSSFRGNTDTQYF. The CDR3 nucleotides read TGTGCCAGCAGTTCCTTCAGGGGGAACACAGATACGCAGTATTTT.